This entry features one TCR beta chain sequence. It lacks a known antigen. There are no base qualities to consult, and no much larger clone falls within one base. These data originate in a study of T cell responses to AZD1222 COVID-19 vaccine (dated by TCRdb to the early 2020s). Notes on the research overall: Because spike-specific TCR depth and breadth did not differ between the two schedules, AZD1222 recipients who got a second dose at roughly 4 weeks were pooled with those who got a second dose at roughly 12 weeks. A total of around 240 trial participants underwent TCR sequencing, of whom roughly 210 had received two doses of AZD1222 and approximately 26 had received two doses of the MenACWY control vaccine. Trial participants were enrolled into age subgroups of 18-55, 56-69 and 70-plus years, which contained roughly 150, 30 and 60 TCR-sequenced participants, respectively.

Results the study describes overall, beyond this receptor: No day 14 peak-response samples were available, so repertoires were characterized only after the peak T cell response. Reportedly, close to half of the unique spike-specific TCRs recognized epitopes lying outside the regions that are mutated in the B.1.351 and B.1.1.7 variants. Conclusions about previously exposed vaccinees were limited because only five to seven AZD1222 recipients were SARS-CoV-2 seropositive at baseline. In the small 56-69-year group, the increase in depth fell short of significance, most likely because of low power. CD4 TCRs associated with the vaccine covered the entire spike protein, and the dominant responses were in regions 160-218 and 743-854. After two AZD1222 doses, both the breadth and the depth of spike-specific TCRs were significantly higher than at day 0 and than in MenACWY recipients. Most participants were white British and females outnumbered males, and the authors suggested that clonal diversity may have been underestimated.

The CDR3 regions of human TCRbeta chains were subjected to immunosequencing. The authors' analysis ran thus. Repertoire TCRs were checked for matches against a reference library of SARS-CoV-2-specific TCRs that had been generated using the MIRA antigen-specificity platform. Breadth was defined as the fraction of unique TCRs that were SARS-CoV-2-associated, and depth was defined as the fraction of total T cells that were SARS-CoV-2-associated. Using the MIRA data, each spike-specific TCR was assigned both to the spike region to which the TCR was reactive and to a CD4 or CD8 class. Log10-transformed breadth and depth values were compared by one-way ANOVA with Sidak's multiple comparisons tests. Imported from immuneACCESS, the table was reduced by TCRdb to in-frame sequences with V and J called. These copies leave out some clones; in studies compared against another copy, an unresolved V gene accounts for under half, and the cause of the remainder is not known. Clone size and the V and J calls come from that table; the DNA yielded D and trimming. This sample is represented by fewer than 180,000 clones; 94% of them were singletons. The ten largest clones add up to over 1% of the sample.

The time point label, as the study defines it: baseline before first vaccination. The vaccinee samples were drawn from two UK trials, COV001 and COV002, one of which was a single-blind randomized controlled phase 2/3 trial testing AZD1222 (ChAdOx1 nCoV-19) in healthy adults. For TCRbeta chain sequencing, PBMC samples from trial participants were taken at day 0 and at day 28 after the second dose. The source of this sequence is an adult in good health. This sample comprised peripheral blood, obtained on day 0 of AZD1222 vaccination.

The CDR3 here reads CASQPLGTESTDTQYF. The nucleotides are TGCGCCAGTCAGCCGTTAGGGACAGAGAGCACAGATACGCAGTATTTT. The rearrangement joined TRBV5-1 to TRBJ2-3, with 7 junctional bases fitting TRBD1. The CDR3 measures 16 amino acids from cysteine to phenylalanine. The DNA shown is the 48-base CDR3, in frame from base 1. CDR1 and CDR2 are read off the germline V gene as SGHRS and YFSETQ. After removal of 8 bases from V and 0 bases from J, the junction retains 12 bases not matched to a gene.